This T cell receptor beta chain stems from a study of T cell repertoires in aging, cancer and after chemotherapy. Study summary: Over several months to years, re-sampled healthy donor repertoires clearly shared clones. The whole study produced a dataset of around 8.4 million TCR reads. Study-wide findings and caveats: Age-matched healthy donors had significantly more diverse, less clonal blood TCR repertoires than untreated cancer patients. Across the chemotherapy interval, each cancer cohort showed higher median generation probability, suggesting thymic rebound.

V trimming: 6 bases; J trimming: 9 bases; junction bases outside the gene matches: 5. CDR3 length: 14 residues. The germline V gene has CDR1 MDHEN and CDR2 SYDVKM. TRB rearrangements spanning V, D and J were amplified using mixed TRB-A/B primers. Each CDR3 protein is one row after TCRdb ran MiXCR on the multiplex PCR reads. This sample has about 10,000 distinct CDR3 sequences, with less than 30% found just once. Peripheral blood genomic DNA, not sorted cells or RNA, was the template. A few counts support this clonotype. Its target is not known. The sequence came from a human donor in good health. V is TRBV28 and J is TRBJ2-1; 13 positions match TRBD2. The material sequenced was blood. CDR3 DNA: TGTGCCAGCAGGCCGGGACTAGCGGGATCTGAGCAGTTCTTC. Its protein is CASRPGLAGSEQFF.